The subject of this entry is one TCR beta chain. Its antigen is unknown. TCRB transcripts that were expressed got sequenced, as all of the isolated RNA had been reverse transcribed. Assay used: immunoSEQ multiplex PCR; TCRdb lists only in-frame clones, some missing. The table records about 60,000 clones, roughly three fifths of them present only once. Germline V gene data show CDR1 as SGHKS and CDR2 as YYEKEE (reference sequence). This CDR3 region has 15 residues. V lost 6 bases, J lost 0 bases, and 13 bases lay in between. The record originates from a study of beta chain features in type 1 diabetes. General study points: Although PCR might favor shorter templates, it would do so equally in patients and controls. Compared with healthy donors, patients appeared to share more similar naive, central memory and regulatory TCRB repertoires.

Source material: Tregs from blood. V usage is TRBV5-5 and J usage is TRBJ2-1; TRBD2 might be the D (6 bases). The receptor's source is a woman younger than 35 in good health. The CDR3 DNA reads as TGTGCCAGCACCGAGAGCGGGTTCTCCTACAATGAGCAGTTCTTC. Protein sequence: CASTESGFSYNEQFF.